The 7 T cell receptor beta chains reported below all come from one sample, sequenced in a study of blood T cell repertoires in COVID-19. Profiled with immunoSEQ multiplex PCR; TCRdb holds only in-frame clones, not every one. The sample records roughly 230,000 clones, 90% being singletons. The sequenced material came from peripheral blood. The source of these receptors is a woman aged 55-70 years with COVID-19, enrolled during active disease.

This sequence joins TRBV3-1 (or the pseudogene TRBV3-2) and TRBJ2-7; 11 bases are a match to TRBD2. V trimming: 3 bases; J trimming: 2 bases; junction bases outside the gene matches: 0. Per germline, CDR1 LGHDT and CDR2 YNNKEL (reference sequence). CDR3 size: 14 residues. In DNA form, the CDR3 reads TGTGCCAGCAGCCAGACTAGCGGGGCCTACGAGCAGTACTTC. It specifies CASSQTSGAYEQYF.

This chain uses TRBV4-3 with TRBJ1-4; TRBD1 is a possible D gene (6 bases). V lost 3 bases to trimming and J lost 8 bases, with 16 bases between them. The germline V gene has CDR1 LGHNA and CDR2 YSLEER. This CDR3 is built from 15 residues. The CDR3 protein is CASSHLGGGGEKLFF. DNA of the CDR3: TGCGCCAGCAGCCACCTAGGCGGTGGGGGCGAAAAACTGTTTTTT.

The chain is built from TRBV6-1 and TRBJ1-4; the match to TRBD1 covers 9 bases. V dropped 4 bases and J dropped 6; count of bases not matched to a gene: 12. The CDR3 length is 17 residues. Germline V gene lookup returns CDR1 MNHNS and CDR2 SASEGT. CDR3 amino acids: CASSVQPRQGEDEKLFF. The CDR3 nucleotides read TGTGCCAGCAGTGTCCAGCCTCGACAGGGGGAAGATGAAAAACTGTTTTTT.

This clone occurred a few times. Other DNA sequences of this sample code for an identical CDR3. The rearrangement uses TRBV4-1 and TRBJ1-4, with 9 positions matching TRBD1. Looked up from germline, CDR1 is MGHRA and CDR2 is YSYEKL. The CDR3 has 14 residues. Losses at the gene ends were 1 base for V and 8 bases for J; bases not matched to a gene: 2. The CDR3 nucleotides are TGCGCCAGCAGCCAAGGACAGGGGGGAGAAAAACTGTTTTTT. As protein: CASSQGQGGEKLFF.

The chain joins TRBV5-4 to TRBJ1-3; D perhaps matches TRBD1 (6 bases). This CDR3 contains 15 residues. Germline V CDR1 and CDR2: SGHNT, YYREEE (reference sequence). V was shortened by 7 bases and J by 7 bases, with 21 bases between the two germline ends. For the CDR3, the DNA is TGTGCCAGCTCTTACAGGGAAGATTACAGGAACACCATATATTTT. As protein: CASSYREDYRNTIYF.

CDR3 in amino acids: CASTTGDYGYTF. CDR3 bases: TGTGCCTCGACGACAGGGGACTATGGCTACACCTTC. The rearrangement links TRBV5-5 to TRBJ1-2, with 8 bases matching TRBD1. The junction had 5 bases not matched to a gene; V was cut back by 10 bases and J by 3 bases. The CDR3 extends over 12 amino acids. Germline V gives CDR1 SGHKS, CDR2 YYEKEE (reference sequence).

With respect to this clone: Other DNA sequences in the sample encode the same CDR3. This sequence joins TRBV2 and TRBJ2-7; possible D gene TRBD1, 6 bases. Looked up from germline, CDR1 is SNHLY and CDR2 is FYNNEI. This CDR3 comprises 12 residues. Trimming took 4 bases from V and 3 from J, leaving 7 bases between them. The CDR3 loop reads CASSVQGYEQYF. The CDR3, as DNA: TGTGCCAGCAGTGTACAGGGCTACGAGCAGTACTTC.